A single sample gave rise to the 30 T cell receptor beta chains below, sequenced in a study of T cell clones after liver transplantation (dated by TCRdb to the late 2010s). The method behind the library was the immunoSEQ multiplex PCR assay. TCRdb's version of the immuneACCESS table is confined to in-frame rearrangements and falls short of the full clone set. An unresolved V gene accounts for under half of the shortfall where checked; the remainder is of unknown origin. This sample gives approximately 55,000 clones in total; roughly 71% of them show up just once. Of the sample, less than 10% falls within the top ten clones. Specimen: CD4+ T cells from blood, collected more than 52 months after liver transplant. The source is a human patient who received a liver transplant. Donor T cells from the graft may be present among the T cells after a transplant.

J is TRBJ2-1 and V is TRBV19; D might be TRBD1 (5 bases). CDR3 length equals 16 residues. Trimming removed 1 base at V and 7 bases at J, with 17 bases between. Per the germline V gene, CDR1 is LNHDA and CDR2 is SQIVND (reference sequence). The CDR3 sequence: CASSIGGTQKNNEQFF. As DNA, the CDR3 is TGTGCCAGTAGTATAGGGGGCACCCAAAAGAATAATGAGCAGTTCTTC.

This clone was observed once. The genes are TRBV2 and TRBJ1-6; D possibly corresponds to TRBD1 (5 bases). Trimming removed 5 bases from V and 0 bases from J, with 8 bases in between. There are 15 residues in the CDR3. Per germline, CDR1 SNHLY and CDR2 FYNNEI. CDR3 amino acids: CASSYRSSYNSPLHF. In nucleotides, the CDR3 is TGTGCCAGCAGTTACAGGAGCTCCTATAATTCACCCCTCCACTTT. Variable domain in full (rest from reference TRBV2 and TRBJ1-6): EPEVTQTPSHQVTQMGQEVILRCVPISNHLYFYWYRQILGQKVEFLVSFYNNEISEKSEIFDDQFSVERPDGSNFTLKIRSTKLEDSAMYFCASSYRSSYNSPLHFGNGTRLTVT.

The V and J genes are TRBV5-1 and TRBJ2-3; weak D call: TRBD1 (5 bases). The CDR3 consists of 15 residues. Germline V gives CDR1 SGHRS, CDR2 YFSETQ. Trimming shortened V by 7 bases and J by 1 base, and 16 bases separated the two germline ends. The CDR3 region is CASRFQGVRTDTQYF. CDR3 nucleotide sequence: TGCGCCAGCCGATTTCAGGGCGTTCGCACAGATACGCAGTATTTT.

This clone was detected once. The chain links TRBV4-1 to TRBJ1-2; TRBD1 might be the D (6 bases). Trimming removed 0 bases from V and 8 bases from J, with 16 bases in between. CDR3 length equals 15 residues. From germline, CDR1 is MGHRA and CDR2 YSYEKL. DNA of the CDR3: TGCGCCAGCAGCCAAGATTTGGACAGCTTGGGCGGCTACACCTTC. It translates to CASSQDLDSLGGYTF.

V and J are TRBV28 and TRBJ1-4; TRBD1 aligns across 7 bases. Germline V lookup: CDR1 MDHEN, CDR2 SYDVKM. This CDR3 contains 16 residues. V was pared by 5 bases and J by 5 bases, with 11 bases of the junction left unmatched. The CDR3 DNA is TGTGCCAGCAGTACCCGACAGGGTACGGCGAATGAAAAACTGTTTTTT. It translates to CASSTRQGTANEKLFF.

This clone was counted ten times or more. The chain is built from TRBV28 and TRBJ1-2; D uncertain. V lost 5 bases and J 1 base, leaving 8 bases between the germline ends. CDR1 MDHEN and CDR2 SYDVKM come from the germline V gene. There are 13 residues in the CDR3. The CDR3 region is CASSPPINYGYTF. For the CDR3, the DNA is TGTGCCAGCAGTCCTCCAATTAACTATGGCTACACCTTC.

The gene calls are TRBV30 and TRBJ1-6, with D possibly TRBD1 on 5 matching bases. The germline V gene has CDR1 GTSNPN and CDR2 SVGIG (reference sequence). V lost 3 bases and J 7 bases, leaving 10 bases between the germline ends. The CDR3 extends over 13 amino acids. CDR3 sequence (DNA): TGTGCCTGGAGGGGCAGGGAAAATTCACCCCTCCACTTT. Its protein product is CAWRGRENSPLHF.

V and J are TRBV7-2 and TRBJ2-5; 11 bases are a match to TRBD2. Germline V CDR1 and CDR2: SGHTA, FQGNSA. The length of the CDR3 is 17 residues. Trimming at V came to 6 bases and at J to 5 bases, leaving 14 bases not matched to a gene. In nucleotides, the CDR3 is TGTGCCAGCAGTTTAACAGGGCTAGCGGGGGGCGGGGAGACCCAGTACTTC. As protein: CASSLTGLAGGGETQYF.

This clone was observed a handful of times. This chain connects TRBV10-2 to TRBJ2-2; TRBD2 matches 9 bases. CDR3 length: 15 amino acids. The trim removed 6 bases at V and 4 bases at J, leaving 6 bases unmatched. Germline-derived CDR1 and CDR2 are WSHSY and SAAADI. CDR3: CASRLAGSSTGELFF. CDR3 nucleotide sequence: TGCGCCAGCAGGCTAGCGGGGTCGAGCACCGGGGAGCTGTTTTTT.

This clone appeared a few times. The rearrangement joins TRBV11-3 to TRBJ2-2; D is perhaps TRBD2 (5 bases). The CDR3 is made up of 15 amino acids. V gave up 0 bases and J gave up 4 bases, with 9 bases separating them. CDR1 and CDR2 from the germline V gene are SGHNT and YENEEA. Here the CDR3 reads CASSLDGGGTGELFF. In DNA form, the CDR3 reads TGTGCCAGCAGCTTAGATGGAGGAGGCACCGGGGAGCTGTTTTTT. Full variable domain (outside the CDR3, taken from reference TRBV11-3 and TRBJ2-2): EAGVVQSPRYKIIEKKQPVAFWCNPISGHNTLYWYLQNLGQGPELLIRYENEEAVDDSQLPKDRFSAERLKGVDSTLKIQPAELGDSAVYLCASSLDGGGTGELFFGEGSRLTVL.

This clone has more than one count but fewer than ten. The chain uses TRBV2 and TRBJ1-5, with D possibly being TRBD1 (6 bases). V was shortened by 5 bases and J by 4 bases, with 18 bases between the two germline ends. CDR1 is SNHLY and CDR2 is FYNNEI in the germline V gene. There are 16 residues in the CDR3. CDR3 sequence (DNA): TGTGCCAGCAGTCGAGGGAGGTCAGGGGATAATCAGCCCCAGCATTTT. It translates to CASSRGRSGDNQPQHF.

The chain employs TRBV18 and TRBJ1-1; D remains unclear. Trimming removed 2 bases at V and 1 base at J, with 11 bases between. CDR1 and CDR2 (germline): KGHSH, LQKENI. CDR3 length equals 15 residues. CDR3 sequence: CASSPFDKPNTEAFF. The CDR3 DNA reads as TGTGCCAGCTCACCATTCGACAAGCCGAACACTGAAGCTTTCTTT.

The rearrangement uses TRBV10-1 and TRBJ2-2, with TRBD1 matching over 9 bases. Per the germline V gene, CDR1 is WNHNN and CDR2 is SYGVQD (reference sequence). This CDR3 is built from 14 residues. V dropped 8 bases and J dropped 4; count of bases not matched to a gene: 5. The CDR3 DNA reads TGCGCCAGCCGACGGGACAGGGTCACCGGGGAGCTGTTTTTT. Its protein product is CASRRDRVTGELFF.

The chain joins TRBV27 to TRBJ1-1; TRBD1 matches at 8 bases. Germline V gene sequence: CDR1 MNHEY, CDR2 SMNVEV (reference sequence). This CDR3 is 17 amino acids long. V trimming: 4 bases; J trimming: 5 bases; junction bases outside the gene matches: 15. CDR3 region: CASSSGLGQGRFTEAFF. DNA of the CDR3: TGTGCCAGCAGTTCCGGGCTCGGACAGGGCCGATTTACTGAAGCTTTCTTT.

This clone was seen a handful of times. V gene TRBV27 combines with J gene TRBJ1-1; no clear D. The CDR3 loop spans 13 amino acids. Germline V gives CDR1 MNHEY, CDR2 SMNVEV (reference sequence). V lost 2 bases and J 10 bases, leaving 14 bases between the germline ends. DNA of the CDR3: TGTGCCAGCAGTTTAGGTATGGGATATCGAGCTTTCTTT. The encoded protein is CASSLGMGYRAFF.

This clone was detected a few times. The chain uses TRBV7-4 and TRBJ2-7; D may be TRBD2 (5 bases). The CDR3 totals 15 residues. Germline V gene lookup returns CDR1 SGHVT and CDR2 SQSDAQ. V lost 5 bases and J lost 2, with 16 bases in between. The CDR3 DNA is TGTGCCAGCAGCCTGGGTCCCGAGGGAGCCTACGAGCAGTACTTC. The encoded protein is CASSLGPEGAYEQYF.

The chain couples TRBV10-1 to TRBJ2-7; D is perhaps TRBD2 (6 bases). The CDR3 covers 13 residues. Per the germline V gene, CDR1 is WNHNN and CDR2 is SYGVQD (reference sequence). Trimming shortened V by 6 bases and J by 4 bases, and 13 bases separated the two germline ends. In DNA form, the CDR3 reads TGCGCCAGCAGGGAGGGGCCGGGGTACGAGCAGTACTTC. Its translation is CASREGPGYEQYF.

The genes are TRBV30 and TRBJ1-4; perhaps TRBD1 as D (6 bases). V lost 7 bases to trimming and J lost 4 bases, with 13 bases between them. The CDR3 is 13 residues long. CDR1 and CDR2 (germline): GTSNPN, SVGIG (reference sequence). The DNA of the CDR3 is TGTGCCTTGGGGGACACAAATAATGAAAAACTGTTTTTT. It yields the protein CALGDTNNEKLFF.

The rearrangement uses TRBV9 and TRBJ1-3; D gene ambiguous. Germline lookup yields CDR1 SGDLS and CDR2 YYNGEE. The CDR3 has 15 amino acids. V lost 0 bases, J lost 5 bases, and 12 bases lay in between. The CDR3 here is CASSVGWQERNTIYF. The CDR3, as DNA: TGTGCCAGCAGCGTAGGATGGCAGGAACGAAACACCATATATTTT.

The genes are TRBV29-1 and TRBJ2-7; TRBD1 matches at 7 bases. Germline V gene lookup returns CDR1 SQVTM and CDR2 ANQGSEA. The trim removed 3 bases at V and 3 bases at J, leaving 5 bases unmatched. CDR3 length equals 13 residues. In nucleotides, the CDR3 is TGCAGCGTTGAGGTCCGGGACAGCTACGAGCAGTACTTC. Protein product: CSVEVRDSYEQYF.

This rearrangement joins TRBV5-1 to TRBJ1-2, with a possible D match to TRBD1 (5 bases). V shed 0 bases and J shed 8 bases, with 17 bases lying between them. CDR3 length equals 15 residues. Germline lookup yields CDR1 SGHRS and CDR2 YFSETQ. The CDR3, as DNA: TGCGCCAGCAGCTTGGTGGTCCGGGACCAGAGGGGCTACACCTTC. Encoded protein: CASSLVVRDQRGYTF.

The CDR3 nucleotides read TGTGCCAGCAGCAAAGCAGGGGTTCTATCCCCTTATGGCTACACCTTC. Protein sequence: CASSKAGVLSPYGYTF. The rearrangement links TRBV21-1 to TRBJ1-2; TRBD1, as called in the table, went unchecked against the DNA. TRBV21-1 is a listed pseudogene. The CDR3 extends over 16 amino acids.

This rearrangement joins TRBV5-1 to TRBJ2-2; no clear D gene. The ends were cut back, 5 bases at V and 5 bases at J, with 4 bases in the middle. The germline V gene has CDR1 SGHRS and CDR2 YFSETQ. The CDR3 sequence is 11 residues long. In DNA form, the CDR3 reads TGCGCCAGCAGTGAAACCGGGGAGCTGTTTTTT. This codes for CASSETGELFF.

The CDR3 sequence is CASSLLAGGRTDTQYF. In DNA, the CDR3 is TGTGCCAGCAGCTTATTAGCGGGGGGGAGGACAGATACGCAGTATTTT. The chain uses TRBV11-2 and TRBJ2-3, with 11 bases identical to TRBD2. Germline loops: CDR1 SGHAT, CDR2 FQNNGV. V dropped 2 bases and J dropped 3; count of bases not matched to a gene: 4. There are 16 residues in the CDR3.

J is TRBJ1-5 and V is TRBV10-3, with 7 positions matching TRBD1. V lost 3 bases and J lost 5; bases outside the gene matches: 7. The CDR3 runs to 15 residues. CDR1 and CDR2 (germline): ENHRY, SYGVKD. The CDR3 nucleotides are TGTGCCATCAGTGATAGGGGGCGCGGAGATCAGCCCCAGCATTTT. Translation gives CAISDRGRGDQPQHF.

The chain links TRBV29-1 to TRBJ1-2; 7 bases are a match to TRBD1. The CDR3 loop spans 13 amino acids. V shed 1 base, J shed 4 bases, and the junction held 3 bases outside the gene matches. CDR1 and CDR2 (germline): SQVTM, ANQGSEA. Written as DNA, the CDR3 is TGCAGCGTTGAAGCAGGGGGTCCCTATGGCTACACCTTC. Its protein product is CSVEAGGPYGYTF.

V and J are TRBV27 and TRBJ1-5; 8 nucleotides line up with TRBD1. Germline assignment: CDR1 MNHEY and CDR2 SMNVEV (reference sequence). CDR3 length equals 16 residues. J was trimmed by 4 bases and V by 2 bases; bases with no gene match: 7. The CDR3 is CASSLSGQGKNQPQHF. The CDR3 DNA reads TGTGCCAGCAGTTTAAGCGGACAGGGAAAGAATCAGCCCCAGCATTTT.

The chain is built from TRBV2 and TRBJ2-1; 9 nucleotides line up with TRBD1. Trimming at V came to 1 base and at J to 7 bases, leaving 5 bases not matched to a gene. This CDR3 is built from 15 residues. Germline V gene sequence: CDR1 SNHLY, CDR2 FYNNEI. CDR3 loop: CASSEVRTGENEQFF. CDR3 DNA sequence: TGTGCCAGCAGTGAAGTCCGGACAGGGGAGAATGAGCAGTTCTTC.

The rearrangement uses TRBV6-1 and TRBJ2-3, with 8 bases that match TRBD2. The length of the CDR3 is 16 residues. V trimming: 2 bases; J trimming: 2 bases; junction bases outside the gene matches: 6. The germline gives CDR1 MNHNS, CDR2 SASEGT. CDR3 loop: CASSEMGSGITDTQYF. The CDR3 region has the DNA TGTGCCAGCAGTGAAATGGGTAGCGGGATCACAGATACGCAGTATTTT.

The gene calls are TRBV27 and TRBJ2-7; D may be TRBD1 or TRBD2 (6 bases each). The CDR3 consists of 15 residues. CDR1 and CDR2 (germline): MNHEY, SMNVEV (reference sequence). V lost 6 bases, J lost 3 bases, and 18 bases lay in between. In nucleotides, the CDR3 is TGTGCCAGCAGCCTGACTGGTGGAGGGGGCTACGAGCAGTACTTC. Protein product: CASSLTGGGGYEQYF.